This TCR beta chain was documented in a study of identical twins (dated by TCRdb to 2016 to 2017). Looking at the study overall: To test whether fetal clonotypes persist, the study used deep sequencing on TCR alpha and beta repertoires from monozygotic twins, unrelated adults of various ages, and cord blood. To rule out contamination, the twin experiments were replicated at different times with different library preparation protocols.

Every donor in the study was a healthy Caucasian. Findings and caveats that apply to the study as a whole: Compared with coincidental sharing between unrelated individuals, out-of-frame TCR alpha sequences shared between twins had an excess of sequences with low generation probability. Because the same donors could not be followed over many years, conclusions were based on cross-sectional statistical analysis. Fewer insertions were carried by abundant cord blood beta clonotypes, a similar but weaker trend appeared in young adult naive repertoires, and no such trend appeared in memory repertoires. The excess sharing between twins in beta out-of-frame sequences was weaker because fewer shared sequences reduced the signal-to-noise ratio. In monozygotic twins, recombination models systematically underestimated out-of-frame TCR alpha sharing, but the models matched the sharing seen between unrelated individuals. Zero-insertion analyses could be partly confounded by invariant T cells such as MAIT and iNKT, though diverse VJ usage argued against such confounding for most clonotypes.

Libraries were built with 5' RACE. Sequencing was performed on an Illumina HiSeq 2000. Template switching introduced a universal primer binding site; the final cDNA contained a unique molecular identifier, enabling accurate counting of TCR cDNA molecules. Specific primers in the conserved constant-segment region were used to synthesize first-strand cDNA for TCR alpha and beta chains. To control for contamination, each cDNA library was double barcoded with a SMART-Mk sample barcode plus Illumina barcodes. Two successive PCR steps introduced TruSeq adapter sequences along with Illumina sample barcodes. The Illumina HiSeq platform was used with custom primers to sequence TCR alpha and beta cDNA libraries. Regarding the original processing steps: MiGEC was used to process raw reads and extract unique molecular identifiers, and MiXCR was used to find CDR3 positions. For each individual, recombination models were inferred using an EM algorithm with the repgenHMM and IGoR tools. The tcR package in R was used for shared clonotype analysis, with sharing normalized by the product of cloneset sizes. To study raw recombination free of thymic and clonal selection effects, out-of-frame nonproductive sequences were analyzed. TCRdb itself trimmed the public reads at Q25 with fastp, ran MiXCR and retained productive beta chains. Every CDR3 protein is listed once, alongside the most common genes and DNA of its rows. The V and J calls were not made by the authors but by TCRdb's processing. The sample table shows 1.5 million to 2 million distinct CDR3 sequences, and about 32% are seen once. The ten largest clones add up to approximately 0.25% of the sample.

A few counts support this clonotype. The antigen it recognizes is unknown. No much larger clonotype is one base removed from it; base qualities were not supplied. V ends up 5 bases short and J 6 bases short, with an unmatched junction base count of 6. Inclusive of the bounding cysteine and phenylalanine, the CDR3 is 13 residues long. This entry keeps only the CDR3 DNA: 39 bases, framed from base 1. The germline V gene supplies CDR1 SGHTA and CDR2 FQGNSA. The sequence is built from TRBV7-2 and TRBJ2-5; 7 nucleotides in the junction match TRBD2. The receptor was isolated from a newborn girl in good health. Sequenced sample: cord blood. The bases read TGTGCCAGCAGCGTACTAGCGATGCAGACCCAGTACTTC. It translates as CASSVLAMQTQYF.